A selection of T cell receptor beta chains follows, all from one sample in a study of breast tumors, draining lymph nodes, adjacent tissues. TCRdb itself ran the multiplex PCR reads through MiXCR, one entry per CDR3 protein. The table has under 150,000 distinct CDR3 sequences, 20% seen once. The source material was axillary lymph node tissue. These receptors were collected from a female donor with breast cancer. Some clones in this sample may be carry-over from other donors' samples. Each CDR3 is given with its conserved first and last residue. The order of the fields is J gene, clone size, V gene, D gene, CDR3 DNA, CDR3 protein. D genes are given only for firm matches. Clone sizes are given selectively: once, few, many, or a class where the clone is expanded.

J gene: TRBJ1-4; clone size: -; V gene: TRBV2; D gene: -; CDR3 DNA: TGTGCCAGCAGGATTGGACAGCCTAATGGAAAACTGTTTTTT; CDR3 protein: CASRIGQPNGKLFF
J gene: TRBJ2-7; clone size: -; V gene: TRBV2; D gene: TRBD2; CDR3 DNA: TGTGCCAGCAGAGAGACTAGCGGGAGGTATTACGAGCAGTACTTC; CDR3 protein: CASRETSGRYYEQYF
J gene: TRBJ2-3; clone size: many; V gene: TRBV19; D gene: -; CDR3 DNA: TGTGCCAGCAGCCGGGGCACAGATACGCAGTATTTT; CDR3 protein: CASSRGTDTQYF
J gene: TRBJ2-7; clone size: many; V gene: TRBV6-5; D gene: -; CDR3 DNA: TGTGCCACCTATACGACAGGGCTTCCTACTAGCGGAAGAGCCTACGAGCAGTACTTC; CDR3 protein: CATYTTGLPTSGRAYEQYF
J gene: TRBJ1-6; clone size: many; V gene: TRBV9; D gene: -; CDR3 DNA: TGTGCCAGCAGCCCCAGAGGGGAGGGATTAAATTCACCCCTCCACTTT; CDR3 protein: CASSPRGEGLNSPLHF
J gene: TRBJ2-7; clone size: many; V gene: TRBV5-1; D gene: TRBD2; CDR3 DNA: TGCGCCAGCATCGACCGGGAGGTGGAGCAGTACTTC; CDR3 protein: CASIDREVEQYF
J gene: TRBJ1-2; clone size: -; V gene: TRBV15; D gene: -; CDR3 DNA: TGTGCCACCAGCAGGGCGCGGGGAGTGGGCTACACCTTC; CDR3 protein: CATSRARGVGYTF
J gene: TRBJ1-4; clone size: many; V gene: TRBV11-2; D gene: -; CDR3 DNA: TGTGCCAGCAGCCCCGGAGGAGGGGGAAAACTGTTTTTT; CDR3 protein: CASSPGGGGKLFF
J gene: TRBJ2-5; clone size: many; V gene: TRBV5-6; D gene: TRBD1; CDR3 DNA: TGTGCCTCTACGGACAGGCACGATCGAGAGACCCAGTACTTC; CDR3 protein: CASTDRHDRETQYF
J gene: TRBJ2-5; clone size: many; V gene: TRBV5-4; D gene: -; CDR3 DNA: TGTGCCACCGCTGGTGCTACGCAAGAGACCCAGTACTTC; CDR3 protein: CATAGATQETQYF
J gene: TRBJ2-7; clone size: many; V gene: TRBV6-4; D gene: TRBD1; CDR3 DNA: TGTGCCAGCAGTGATTGGACAGGGTTTTACGAGCAGTACTTC; CDR3 protein: CASSDWTGFYEQYF
J gene: TRBJ2-7; clone size: many; V gene: TRBV20-1; D gene: TRBD1; CDR3 DNA: TGCAGTGCCCGGGACAGGGAGCAGTACTTC; CDR3 protein: CSARDREQYF
J gene: TRBJ2-1; clone size: -; V gene: TRBV6-2/TRBV6-3; D gene: -; CDR3 DNA: TGTGCCAGCACCCTTAATAGCGATGAGCAGTTCTTC; CDR3 protein: CASTLNSDEQFF
J gene: TRBJ2-2; clone size: many; V gene: TRBV7-9; D gene: -; CDR3 DNA: TGTGCCAGCAGCTTAGCCAGGGCTGTAGCCGGGGAGCTGTTTTTT; CDR3 protein: CASSLARAVAGELFF
J gene: TRBJ2-2; clone size: many; V gene: TRBV7-8; D gene: -; CDR3 DNA: TGTGCCAGCAGCTACCAAAGTGGCGGGGAGCTGTTTTTT; CDR3 protein: CASSYQSGGELFF
J gene: TRBJ2-4; clone size: many; V gene: TRBV20-1; D gene: -; CDR3 DNA: TGCAGTGCTAGTTCTAGGCAAAACATTCAGTACTTC; CDR3 protein: CSASSRQNIQYF
J gene: TRBJ1-3; clone size: -; V gene: TRBV12-3/TRBV12-4; D gene: TRBD1; CDR3 DNA: TGTGCCAGCAGTTCACCACTACGGACAGGGGGCGCCCCTGGAAACACCATATATTTT; CDR3 protein: CASSSPLRTGGAPGNTIYF
J gene: TRBJ2-3; clone size: many; V gene: TRBV2; D gene: TRBD1; CDR3 DNA: TGTGCCAGCAGCGGACAGGGGTTAGACCCGCAGTATTTT; CDR3 protein: CASSGQGLDPQYF
J gene: TRBJ2-1; clone size: many; V gene: TRBV29-1; D gene: -; CDR3 DNA: TGCAGCGTTGAATCGTGGTCCACGGGATACAATGAGCAGTTCTTC; CDR3 protein: CSVESWSTGYNEQFF
J gene: TRBJ2-2; clone size: many; V gene: TRBV12-3/TRBV12-4; D gene: TRBD2; CDR3 DNA: TGTGCCAGCACCGATACTAGCGGGGGGCCGAACACCGGGGAGCTGTTTTTT; CDR3 protein: CASTDTSGGPNTGELFF
J gene: TRBJ2-3; clone size: many; V gene: TRBV10-1; D gene: TRBD1; CDR3 DNA: TGCGCCAGCAGTGAGTCGGGACAGCGCACAGATACGCAGTATTTT; CDR3 protein: CASSESGQRTDTQYF
J gene: TRBJ2-3; clone size: many; V gene: TRBV12-3/TRBV12-4; D gene: -; CDR3 DNA: TGTGCCAGCAGTTTAGGACAACGGGAAACGCAGTATTTT; CDR3 protein: CASSLGQRETQYF
J gene: TRBJ2-1; clone size: many; V gene: TRBV7-8; D gene: TRBD1; CDR3 DNA: TGTGCCAGCAGCATTAACGACAGGGGAGGCGTTGAGCAGTTCTTC; CDR3 protein: CASSINDRGGVEQFF
J gene: TRBJ2-1; clone size: few; V gene: TRBV11-2; D gene: TRBD2; CDR3 DNA: TGTGCCAGCAGTCCGTCAGCGGGAGATGTTGAGCAGTTCTTC; CDR3 protein: CASSPSAGDVEQFF
J gene: TRBJ1-4; clone size: many; V gene: TRBV6-5; D gene: -; CDR3 DNA: TGTGCCAGCAGTATTACAGGGAGTAATCTGTTTTTT; CDR3 protein: CASSITGSNLFF
J gene: TRBJ2-7; clone size: many; V gene: TRBV13; D gene: TRBD2; CDR3 DNA: TGTGCCAGCAGCCTCTCGGACGGGGGGGCCTACGAGCAGTACTTC; CDR3 protein: CASSLSDGGAYEQYF
J gene: TRBJ2-2; clone size: few; V gene: TRBV7-2; D gene: -; CDR3 DNA: TGTGCCAGCAGCTTAGTGGCGGGCACCGGGGAGCTGTTTTTT; CDR3 protein: CASSLVAGTGELFF
J gene: TRBJ2-5; clone size: -; V gene: TRBV5-1; D gene: TRBD2; CDR3 DNA: TGCACCAGCAGCTTGGGACTACAAGAGACCCAGTACTTC; CDR3 protein: CTSSLGLQETQYF
J gene: TRBJ1-2; clone size: many; V gene: TRBV4-1; D gene: TRBD1; CDR3 DNA: TGCGCCAGCAGCCAAGGGGACAGGAATGGCTACACCTTC; CDR3 protein: CASSQGDRNGYTF
J gene: TRBJ2-7; clone size: many; V gene: TRBV20-1; D gene: TRBD2; CDR3 DNA: TGCAGTGCTAGCGGGAGGCACGCCGGTGAGCAGTACTTC; CDR3 protein: CSASGRHAGEQYF
J gene: TRBJ2-5; clone size: many; V gene: TRBV4-1; D gene: TRBD2; CDR3 DNA: TGCGCCAGCAGCCTGAGCGGGGGGGCTCAAGAGACCCAGTACTTC; CDR3 protein: CASSLSGGAQETQYF
J gene: TRBJ1-6; clone size: many; V gene: TRBV6-1; D gene: -; CDR3 DNA: TGTGCCAGCAGTGACTTGGCCGGAAATTCACCCCTCCACTTT; CDR3 protein: CASSDLAGNSPLHF
J gene: TRBJ2-7; clone size: many; V gene: TRBV30; D gene: -; CDR3 DNA: TGTGCCTCTTCATCTGCGACAACCGCCTACGAGCAGTACTTC; CDR3 protein: CASSSATTAYEQYF
J gene: TRBJ2-7; clone size: many; V gene: TRBV4-1; D gene: -; CDR3 DNA: TGCGCCAGCAGCCAAGGACTATCAGAGCAGTACTTC; CDR3 protein: CASSQGLSEQYF
J gene: TRBJ1-5; clone size: many; V gene: TRBV20-1; D gene: -; CDR3 DNA: TGCAGCGGTGGCGTGGTTGGACAGCCCCAGCATTTT; CDR3 protein: CSGGVVGQPQHF
J gene: TRBJ2-3; clone size: many; V gene: TRBV24-1; D gene: TRBD1; CDR3 DNA: TGTGCCACCGGAGGACAGGGGGGCACAGATACGCAGTATTTT; CDR3 protein: CATGGQGGTDTQYF
J gene: TRBJ1-4; clone size: -; V gene: TRBV30; D gene: -; CDR3 DNA: TGTGCCTGGAGTGAAGGGGTCGACGAAAAACTGCTTTTT; CDR3 protein: CAWSEGVDEKLLF
J gene: TRBJ2-7; clone size: many; V gene: TRBV20-1; D gene: TRBD2; CDR3 DNA: TGCAGTGCTAGAGATCCCACTAGCGGGGATCTGTACGAGCAGTACTTC; CDR3 protein: CSARDPTSGDLYEQYF
J gene: TRBJ2-1; clone size: -; V gene: TRBV18; D gene: TRBD2; CDR3 DNA: TGTGCCAGCTCACGGACTAGCGGGGGTGCCGATGAGCAGTTCTTC; CDR3 protein: CASSRTSGGADEQFF
J gene: TRBJ2-5; clone size: many; V gene: TRBV29-1; D gene: TRBD1; CDR3 DNA: TGCAGCGCTAGACAGGGGGCCCGAGAGACCCAGTACTTC; CDR3 protein: CSARQGARETQYF
J gene: TRBJ1-2; clone size: many; V gene: TRBV20-1; D gene: -; CDR3 DNA: TGCAGTGCTAGAGACACTAGGACAGTTAACTATGGCTACACCTTC; CDR3 protein: CSARDTRTVNYGYTF